The 25 T cell receptor beta chains below were found in one sample sequenced in a study of T cell repertoires in cytomegalovirus infection (dated by TCRdb to between 2018 and 2020). Sequencing used an Illumina HiSeq 1500. Through fastp at Q25 and MiXCR, TCRdb rebuilt clones from the public reads, retaining in-frame beta chains. Every distinct CDR3 protein forms one entry, paired with its most common genes and DNA. The sample table holds some 940,000 distinct CDR3 sequences, of which roughly 30% were seen once. Roughly 13% of the sample goes to the ten largest clones. No antigens are known for them. Read against the paper, the sample's treatment or condition label means: in vitro stimulation with specific CMV peptide epitopes to enrich CMV-specific T cells. The sequenced sample was cultured CD8+ T cells from PBMCs, obtained from culture after CMV antigen stimulation. Source of these receptors: a human donor in good health (CMV status not recorded). Some clones in this sample may be carry-over from other donors' samples.

The chain has TRBV15 and TRBJ1-5, with 7 bases matching TRBD1. The CDR3 loop spans 20 amino acids. V dropped 3 bases and J dropped 0; count of bases not matched to a gene: 17. The germline V gene encodes CDR1 LNHNV and CDR2 YYDKDF (reference sequence). DNA of the CDR3: TGTGCCACCAGCAGCCTTTTTGATCCGGGACAGAGAGATAGCAATCAGCCCCAGCATTTT. Amino acid sequence: CATSSLFDPGQRDSNQPQHF.

This chain uses TRBV24-1 with TRBJ1-5; D remains unclear. From germline, CDR1 is KGHDR and CDR2 SFDVKD. The CDR3 is 13 residues long. V was cut by 6 bases and J by 6 bases, with 11 bases left in between. The CDR3 reads CATSLGLGQPQHF. Written as DNA, the CDR3 is TGTGCCACCAGTTTGGGGTTAGGTCAGCCCCAGCATTTT.

In its sample, this clonotype was seen a few times. V usage is TRBV6-1 and J usage is TRBJ2-7; maybe TRBD1 (5 bases). The V gene lost 2 bases and the J gene lost 3 bases, with 8 bases spanning the gap. The CDR3 length is 13 residues. Germline lookup yields CDR1 MNHNS and CDR2 SASEGT. CDR3 sequence reads: CASSENRFYEQYF. The DNA for the CDR3 is TGTGCCAGCAGTGAAAACAGGTTCTACGAGCAGTACTTC.

V is TRBV27 and J is TRBJ2-5; D is ambiguous. The V end lost 7 bases, the J end lost 7 bases, and 10 bases lay between the germline ends. This CDR3 is built from 11 residues. Germline V lookup: CDR1 MNHEY, CDR2 SMNVEV (reference sequence). The CDR3 nucleotides are TGTGCCAGCATACTGGAAGGGACCCAGTACTTC. Encoded protein: CASILEGTQYF.

This clonotype was picked up a small number of times. This chain joins TRBV7-9 and TRBJ2-7, with D uncertain. This CDR3 has 13 residues. The V end was cut by 5 bases, the J end by 5 bases, with 13 bases between. Germline V gene sequence: CDR1 SEHNR, CDR2 FQNEAQ (reference sequence). The CDR3 sequence: CASSLEWGNEQYF. The CDR3, as DNA: TGTGCCAGCAGCCTCGAATGGGGTAACGAGCAGTACTTC.

As for this clonotype: This could be a read error, since a much larger clone is one nucleotide away. This chain links TRBV12-3 or TRBV12-4 with TRBJ1-1; 9 bases map to TRBD1. The CDR3 loop spans 13 amino acids. V gave up 6 bases and J gave up 4 bases; unmatched junction bases: 3. CDR3 DNA sequence: TGTGCCAGCAGGACAGGGGGGACCACTGAAGCTTTCTTT. Translation: CASRTGGTTEAFF.

V usage is TRBV6-5 and J usage is TRBJ2-3; 7 bases are a match to TRBD1. V lost 5 bases to trimming and J lost 0 bases; unmatched junction nucleotides: 11. Germline CDR1 reads MNHEY; CDR2 reads SVGAGI. CDR3 length: 17 amino acids. CDR3 sequence: CASSLSVTGSSTDTQYF. The CDR3 DNA reads as TGTGCCAGCAGTCTTTCTGTGACAGGGTCTAGCACAGATACGCAGTATTTT.

The chain couples TRBV6-5 to TRBJ2-3; 11 positions agree with TRBD1. Germline CDR1 MNHEY, CDR2 SVGAGI. The CDR3 extends over 16 amino acids. Unmatched junction bases numbered 7, after V lost 6 bases and J lost 2 bases. CDR3 amino acids: CASRQGTGGYTDTQYF. DNA for the CDR3: TGTGCCAGCAGGCAGGGGACAGGGGGATACACAGATACGCAGTATTTT.

This clonotype was counted a single time. This chain connects TRBV20-1 to TRBJ2-1, with 8 bases matching TRBD2. V lost 0 bases, J lost 9 bases, and 22 bases stayed unmatched. The length of the CDR3 is 19 residues. Germline V CDR1 and CDR2: DFQATT, SNEGSKA (reference sequence). CDR3 in amino acids: CSARDKSPRTSRVGGEQFF. The CDR3 coding sequence is TGCAGTGCTAGAGATAAGAGTCCTCGGACTAGCAGGGTAGGTGGTGAGCAGTTCTTC.

This clonotype was seen more than once but under ten times. The J gene is TRBJ2-3, the V gene TRBV7-9; D is perhaps TRBD1 (7 bases). CDR1 and CDR2 from the germline V gene are SEHNR and FQNEAQ (reference sequence). The CDR3 consists of 17 residues. The ends were cut back, 7 bases at V and 3 bases at J, with 23 bases in the middle. This CDR3 reads CASNSRGDREKTDTQYF. The CDR3 nucleotides are TGTGCCAGCAACTCGCGGGGCGACAGGGAGAAGACAGATACGCAGTATTTT.

V is TRBV29-1 and J is TRBJ1-1; 9 positions match TRBD1. Germline CDR1 is SQVTM and CDR2 is ANQGSEA. J lost 2 bases, V lost 6 bases, and 1 base had no gene match. The CDR3 spans 12 residues. As DNA, the CDR3 is TGCAGCGTGGGACAGGGAAACACTGAAGCTTTCTTT. Its translation: CSVGQGNTEAFF.

This clonotype came up a few times. The chain is built from TRBV28 and TRBJ2-5; 7 bases agree with TRBD1. Germline CDR1 MDHEN, CDR2 SYDVKM. After removal of 7 bases from V and 1 base from J, the junction contained 3 bases not matched to a gene. This CDR3 spans 13 amino acids. CDR3 nucleotide sequence: TGTGCCAGCAACCGGGACAGCCAAGAGACCCAGTACTTC. This sequence encodes CASNRDSQETQYF.

The chain couples TRBV4-1 to TRBJ2-7; 8 nucleotides match TRBD1. With 4 bases clipped from V and 3 bases from J, the junction kept 11 bases outside the gene matches. CDR3 length: 16 amino acids. Germline V gene data show CDR1 as MGHRA and CDR2 as YSYEKL. CDR3 DNA sequence: TGCGCCAGCAGCCTAATCTTCGGACAGGGTCTCTACGAGCAGTACTTC. It codes for CASSLIFGQGLYEQYF.

The chain is built from TRBV7-6 and TRBJ1-4, with D uncertain. The CDR3 loop spans 17 amino acids. The V gene lost 1 base and the J gene lost 0 bases, with 12 bases spanning the gap. The germline CDR1 and CDR2 sequences are SGHVS and FNYEAQ. The CDR3 nucleotides read TGTGCCAGCAGCTTAGGGGCAGTTCTAGCAACTAATGAAAAACTGTTTTTT. Translating gives CASSLGAVLATNEKLFF.

About this clonotype itself: A much more abundant neighbour one base away suggests this may be a read error. The gene calls are TRBV7-8 and TRBJ1-1; D unclear. The germline CDR1 and CDR2 sequences are SGHVS and FQNEAQ. This CDR3 has 10 residues. CDR3 residues: CTSSLAEAFF. The CDR3 DNA sequence: TGTACCAGCAGCTTAGCTGAAGCTTTCTTT.

This clonotype occurred a few times. V usage is TRBV7-9 and J usage is TRBJ1-5, with 10 bases identical to TRBD1. Germline V gives CDR1 SEHNR, CDR2 FQNEAQ (reference sequence). The CDR3 has 17 amino acids. V lost 1 base and J lost 5; bases outside the gene matches: 8. The CDR3 loop reads CASSLVAGTGDHQPQHF. In nucleotides, the CDR3 is TGTGCCAGCAGCTTAGTAGCAGGGACAGGGGATCATCAGCCCCAGCATTTT.

This clonotype turned up a few times. The genes are TRBV7-4 and TRBJ2-7, with 7 bases fitting TRBD1. With 5 bases clipped from V and 3 bases from J, the junction kept 10 bases outside the gene matches. The CDR3 has 15 amino acids. Per germline, CDR1 SGHVT and CDR2 SQSDAQ. CDR3 DNA sequence: TGTGCCAGCAGCCAGGGGATAGGGGGCCTCTACGAGCAGTACTTC. It translates to CASSQGIGGLYEQYF.

This clonotype was counted between two and nine times. The J gene is TRBJ2-7, the V gene TRBV19; D remains ambiguous. Germline CDR1 LNHDA, CDR2 SQIVND (reference sequence). The CDR3 runs 13 residues. The V end was cut by 5 bases, the J end by 2 bases, with 10 bases between. Here the CDR3 reads CASSGPLPYEQYF. CDR3 bases: TGTGCCAGTAGTGGCCCATTGCCCTACGAGCAGTACTTC.

This clonotype was picked up a small number of times. The DNA of the CDR3 is TGTGCCACCAGCAGAGATCGGGGGCGCGGTCAGCCCCAGCATTTT. This encodes CATSRDRGRGQPQHF. This sequence joins TRBV15 and TRBJ1-5, with a possible D match to TRBD1 (6 bases). The CDR3 spans 15 residues. Trimming took 0 bases from V and 6 from J, leaving 12 bases between them. The germline V gene has CDR1 LNHNV and CDR2 YYDKDF (reference sequence). Based on the CDR3 plus reference TRBV15 and TRBJ1-5, the full variable domain is DAMVIQNPRYQVTQFGKPVTLSCSQTLNHNVMYWYQQKSSQAPKLLFHYYDKDFNNEADTPDNFQSRRPNTSFCFLDIRSPGLGDTAMYLCATSRDRGRGQPQHFGDGTRLSIL.

This clonotype has more than one count but fewer than ten. This chain uses TRBV6-1 with TRBJ2-7; D unclear. Germline-derived CDR1 and CDR2 are MNHNS and SASEGT. Trimming pared 8 bases from V and 0 bases from J, leaving 8 bases between. The length of the CDR3 is 12 residues. The CDR3 sequence is CASPGPSYEQYV. The DNA of the CDR3 is TGTGCCAGCCCTGGGCCCTCCTACGAGCAGTACGTC.

The rearrangement uses TRBV7-9 and TRBJ2-7; TRBD1 aligns across 8 bases. The ends lost 6 bases at V and 4 bases at J; junction bases unmatched: 5. This CDR3 is built from 13 residues. Per germline, CDR1 SEHNR and CDR2 FQNEAQ (reference sequence). CDR3 coding DNA: TGTGCCAGCAGAGCCGACAGGGGTTACGAGCAGTACGTC. Translated, it gives CASRADRGYEQYV.

This sequence joins TRBV27 and TRBJ1-1; D uncertain. The germline CDR1 and CDR2 sequences are MNHEY and SMNVEV (reference sequence). The CDR3 extends over 14 amino acids. Trimming took 7 bases from V and 3 from J, leaving 15 bases between them. In DNA, the CDR3 is TGTGCCAGCACGATTCTGGGAGGTGACACTGAAGCTTTCTTT. It yields the protein CASTILGGDTEAFF.

For this clonotype: A much larger clonotype is one base distant, so this may be a read error. The chain combines TRBV7-2 with TRBJ1-5; possibly TRBD1 for D (5 bases). Germline V gives CDR1 SGHTA, CDR2 FQGNSA. This CDR3 has 17 residues. V lost 1 base, J lost 4 bases, and 17 bases lay in between. The CDR3 nucleotides are TGTGCCAGCAGCTTAGGGGGGTACAAAGGGCCGAATCAGCCCCAGCATTTT. Translated: CASSLGGYKGPNQPQHF.

This chain uses TRBV5-1 with TRBJ1-1; the match to TRBD1 covers 9 bases. Germline V gene data show CDR1 as SGHRS and CDR2 as YFSETQ. Trimming at V came to 4 bases and at J to 1 base, leaving 11 bases not matched to a gene. The length of the CDR3 is 17 residues. CDR3: CASSLGQGEYKNTEAFF. CDR3 sequence (DNA): TGCGCCAGCAGCCTGGGACAGGGCGAATATAAGAACACTGAAGCTTTCTTT.

V gene TRBV4-3 combines with J gene TRBJ1-3; D is perhaps TRBD1 (6 bases). There are 16 residues in the CDR3. Trimming left V 1 base short and J 2 bases short, with 12 bases between. CDR1 and CDR2 (germline): LGHNA, YSLEER. The CDR3 region is CASSQGTGSAGNTIYF. In DNA, the CDR3 is TGCGCCAGCAGCCAAGGAACAGGGTCGGCTGGAAACACCATATATTTT.